A selection of T cell receptor beta chains follows, all from one sample in a study of T cells in Graves' hyperthyroidism and ophthalmopathy. MiXCR, run by TCRdb on the multiplex PCR reads, gives a single entry per CDR3 protein. The sample records hundreds of thousands of distinct CDR3 sequences, about 45% being singletons. Source material: peripheral blood or thyroid tissue (not recorded which). Receptor source: an adult man with Graves' disease, either hyperthyroidism or ophthalmopathy (not recorded which). The CDR3 runs from the conserved cysteine through the conserved F or W. D genes are given only for firm matches. Some rows have no size entry. The others give once, few or many, or a class for an expanded clone.

V	J	size	D	CDR3	DNA
TRBV24-1	TRBJ2-5	.	TRBD2	CASSPGLAIETQYF	TGTGCCAGCAGCCCAGGACTAGCCATCGAGACCCAGTACTTC
TRBV7-9	TRBJ1-1	few	.	CASSLEETASEAFF	TGTGCCAGCAGCTTAGAGGAGACAGCGTCTGAAGCTTTCTTT
TRBV20-1	TRBJ1-5	few	.	CSAPPSGRDQPQHF	TGCAGTGCCCCTCCGTCGGGGAGGGATCAGCCCCAGCATTTT
TRBV7-9	TRBJ1-1	.	.	CASSPPALFKNTEAFF	TGTGCCAGCAGCCCCCCCGCATTGTTTAAGAACACTGAAGCTTTCTTT
TRBV7-9	TRBJ1-1	.	TRBD1	CASSLETGRGGIEAFF	TGTGCCAGCAGCTTGGAGACAGGGAGGGGCGGGATTGAAGCTTTCTTT
TRBV7-6	TRBJ1-2	many	.	CASSLGLATRYGYTF	TGTGCCAGCAGCTTAGGTTTAGCGACCCGCTATGGCTACACCTTC
TRBV7-9	TRBJ1-4	.	.	CASEEGEKLFF	TGTGCCAGCGAAGAGGGCGAAAAACTGTTTTTT
TRBV10-2	TRBJ2-7	.	TRBD2	CASSERLAESYEQYF	TGCGCCAGCAGTGAGCGGCTAGCGGAGTCCTACGAGCAGTACTTC
TRBV2	TRBJ1-1	.	.	CASIGLGGEAFF	TGTGCCAGCATCGGGCTAGGTGGTGAAGCTTTCTTT
TRBV20-1	TRBJ2-7	many	.	CSASLSRAYEQYF	TGCAGTGCTAGCCTAAGCAGAGCCTACGAGCAGTACTTC
TRBV6-5	TRBJ2-5	.	TRBD2	CASTKLAGGPETQYF	TGTGCCAGCACCAAACTAGCGGGGGGGCCGGAGACCCAGTACTTC
TRBV7-6	TRBJ2-5	.	.	CASSVEVAQETQYF	TGTGCCAGCAGCGTAGAGGTGGCCCAAGAGACCCAGTACTTC